This is a list of T cell receptor beta chains from one sample in a study of identical twins. TCRdb used MiXCR to reprocess the 5' RACE reads, holding one entry per CDR3 protein. This sample has 690,000 or so distinct CDR3 sequences, with around 5.7% found just once. Input material: naive T cells sorted from blood. The receptors originated from a man aged 18 to 35 in good health. Both conserved end residues are part of each CDR3. D genes are given only for firm matches. Part of the rows lack a size; the others show once, few, many or a class for expanded clones.

. | TRBJ1-4 | . | TRBV20-1 | TGCAGTGCTAGAGGTGGGGGAGTGGGGAAAAAACTGTTTTTT | CSARGGGVGKKLFF
many | TRBJ2-7 | . | TRBV25-1 | TGTGCCAGCAGTACGGGACCCTACCGCGAGCAGTACTTC | CASSTGPYREQYF
many | TRBJ2-7 | . | TRBV7-9 | TGTGCCAGCAGCGGCCAGGGGTATGCCGAGCAGTACTTC | CASSGQGYAEQYF
. | TRBJ2-7 | TRBD1 | TRBV29-1 | TGCAGCGTTGAAGATCAGGGGGACAGGGGAACCTACGAGCAGTACTTC | CSVEDQGDRGTYEQYF
few | TRBJ2-1 | . | TRBV3-1 | TGTGCCAGCAGCCATGGAGGTTTGCTAAGGGAGCAGTTCTTC | CASSHGGLLREQFF
many | TRBJ2-3 | TRBD1 | TRBV20-1 | TGCAGTGCCTCCGGACAGGGCAGCACAGATACGCAGTATTTT | CSASGQGSTDTQYF
many | TRBJ2-1 | . | TRBV5-1 | TGCGCCAGCAAGGGACCGGGGAACAATGAGCAGTTCTTC | CASKGPGNNEQFF
many | TRBJ2-7 | TRBD1 | TRBV7-2 | TGTGCCAGCAGCCCAAGACAGGGAATGGGCGAGCAGTACTTC | CASSPRQGMGEQYF
few | TRBJ1-1 | . | TRBV7-9 | TGTGCCAGCATCGTCAAGGGCGCAGGAAACACTGAAGCTTTCTTT | CASIVKGAGNTEAFF
. | TRBJ2-1 | TRBD2 | TRBV6-5 | TGTGCCAGCAGTTACCCTAGCGGGAGTAGGGATGAGCAGTTCTTC | CASSYPSGSRDEQFF
many | TRBJ2-7 | . | TRBV5-1 | TGCGCCAGCAGCCCCGGGCGGCACCTCCTCGAGCAGTACTTC | CASSPGRHLLEQYF
few | TRBJ1-2 | . | TRBV5-6 | TGTGCCAGCAGCTTTTCTTTAGGGCCTCCTGGCTACACCTTC | CASSFSLGPPGYTF
many | TRBJ2-4 | . | TRBV20-1 | TGCAGTGCTAGAGACTTAGCCAAAAACATTCAGTACTTC | CSARDLAKNIQYF
many | TRBJ1-2 | . | TRBV4-3 | TGCGCCAGCAGCCAAGATAGGACACCTAACTATGGCTACACCTTC | CASSQDRTPNYGYTF
many | TRBJ1-4 | . | TRBV29-1 | TGCAGCGTTCTAGAGGAAAAACTGTTTTTT | CSVLEEKLFF
few | TRBJ1-3 | . | TRBV30 | TGTGCCTGGAGCAAAGGGGAGGAAACCATATATTTT | CAWSKGEETIYF
. | TRBJ2-5 | . | TRBV5-5 | TGTGCCAGCAGCCTTGACCCCGTCGCGGAGACCCAGTACTTC | CASSLDPVAETQYF
many | TRBJ1-5 | TRBD1 | TRBV7-8 | TGTGCCAGCAGCCCGGGGACAGGGGGCTTTCAGCCCCAGCATTTT | CASSPGTGGFQPQHF
few | TRBJ2-1 | TRBD2 | TRBV24-1 | TGTGCCACCAGTGACCCGTCCCGGGGCGGGAGCGGTTCCTACAATGAGCAGTTCTTC | CATSDPSRGGSGSYNEQFF
. | TRBJ2-3 | TRBD2 | TRBV5-1 | TGCGCCAGCAGCTCCCTGGGCCGGGAGGGCGATACGCAGTATTTT | CASSSLGREGDTQYF
many | TRBJ2-2 | . | TRBV10-1 | TGCGCCAGCAGTGAGTCCGCCGGGGAGCTGTTTTTT | CASSESAGELFF
. | TRBJ2-5 | . | TRBV28 | TGTGCCAGCAGTTTATCGGACTCCGGCCAAGAGACCCAGTACTTC | CASSLSDSGQETQYF
many | TRBJ2-5 | . | TRBV5-1 | TGTGCCAGCAGCTTCGGAGGAGGGCGGGAGACCCAGTACTTC | CASSFGGGRETQYF
many | TRBJ2-5 | . | TRBV12-3/TRBV12-4 | TGTGCCAGCAGTTTAGTTCAGGGGCTCCAAGAGACCCAGTACTTC | CASSLVQGLQETQYF
many | TRBJ2-5 | . | TRBV24-1 | TGTGCCACCAGTGCCGAGGACAGATTTAAAGAGACCCAGTACTTC | CATSAEDRFKETQYF
. | TRBJ1-1 | TRBD1 | TRBV12-3/TRBV12-4 | TGTGCCAGCAGTCTTCGGACAGGTTTTGGGGAAGCTTTCTTT | CASSLRTGFGEAFF
many | TRBJ2-3 | TRBD2 | TRBV3-1 | TGTGCCAGCAGCCAACAACTAGCGGTAACAGATACGCAGTATTTT | CASSQQLAVTDTQYF
. | TRBJ1-5 | . | TRBV12-3/TRBV12-4 | TGTGCCAGCAGACAGGGCGGTCAGCCCCAGCATTTT | CASRQGGQPQHF
many | TRBJ1-3 | . | TRBV10-3 | TGTGCCATCAGATCGGACAGCTCTGGAAACACCATATATTTT | CAIRSDSSGNTIYF
few | TRBJ2-5 | . | TRBV12-3/TRBV12-4 | TGTGCCAGCAGTTTAGAAGCAGGGGTGGTCGAGACCCAGTACTTC | CASSLEAGVVETQYF
once | TRBJ1-1 | TRBD1 | TRBV5-1 | TGCGCCAGCAGCTTGATGGGACAGGGGGTTCAGGACACTGAAGCTTTCTTT | CASSLMGQGVQDTEAFF
. | TRBJ2-1 | TRBD1 | TRBV29-1 | TGCAGCGTTGCAGGGGGCGGCAATGAGCAGTTCTTC | CSVAGGGNEQFF
. | TRBJ2-3 | TRBD2 | TRBV11-2 | TGTGCCAGCAACCCTCGACTAGCGGCTTACACAGATACGCAGTATTTT | CASNPRLAAYTDTQYF
few | TRBJ2-3 | TRBD2 | TRBV27 | TGTGCCAGCAGCCCGAGGGACGGGGGGGAAGATACGCAGTATTTT | CASSPRDGGEDTQYF
many | TRBJ2-1 | TRBD2 | TRBV5-1 | TGCGCCAGCAGCTATCAGCGGGATGCAGGGAATGAGCAGTTCTTC | CASSYQRDAGNEQFF
. | TRBJ2-1 | TRBD2 | TRBV7-6 | TGTGCCAGCAGCTGGGGACTAGCGGGAGGGCCGGGCGATGAGCAGTTCTTC | CASSWGLAGGPGDEQFF
many | TRBJ2-1 | TRBD2 | TRBV20-1 | TGCAGTGCCCGGACTAGCGGAGTCTACAATGAGCAGTTCTTC | CSARTSGVYNEQFF
few | TRBJ2-1 | TRBD1 | TRBV2 | TGTGCCAGCAGTGGGACAGGGGAACATTACAATGAGCAGTTCTTC | CASSGTGEHYNEQFF
few | TRBJ1-2 | TRBD1 | TRBV7-9 | TGTGCCAGCACCACCGGGACAGGCTATGGCTACACCTTC | CASTTGTGYGYTF
many | TRBJ1-1 | . | TRBV27 | TGTGCCAGCAGTTTATCCGGGATACGTATAGAAGCTTTCTTT | CASSLSGIRIEAFF
many | TRBJ1-5 | TRBD1 | TRBV7-8 | TGTGCCAGCAGCTTAAACACAGGGGCACTTCAGCCCCAGCATTTT | CASSLNTGALQPQHF
many | TRBJ2-3 | . | TRBV20-1 | TGCAGTGCTAGAGGGTTGGACGGGAGCACAGATACGCAGTATTTT | CSARGLDGSTDTQYF
many | TRBJ1-1 | . | TRBV5-1 | TGCGCCAGCAGCTTGCGGGCCAGGAACACTGAAGCTTTCTTT | CASSLRARNTEAFF
. | TRBJ1-6 | . | TRBV10-3 | TGTGTCATCAGTGAACGAAGAGACAATTCACCCCTCCACTTT | CVISERRDNSPLHF
many | TRBJ2-1 | TRBD2 | TRBV7-3 | TGTGCCAGCAGTTCACTAGCGGGCAGGCAGTTCTTC | CASSSLAGRQFF
many | TRBJ2-1 | . | TRBV7-9 | TGTGCCAGCAGCTCCCGGGAGTCACACAATGAGCAGTTCTTC | CASSSRESHNEQFF
. | TRBJ2-5 | TRBD2 | TRBV13 | TGTGCCAGCAGCTTCTACGGGGGGACTCAAGAGACCCAGTACTTC | CASSFYGGTQETQYF
few | TRBJ2-7 | . | TRBV7-9 | TGTGCCAGCAGCTTAGCTATTACCGGGGGCGACGAGCAGTACTTC | CASSLAITGGDEQYF
. | TRBJ2-3 | . | TRBV29-1 | TGCAGCGTTGTCCTACTAGATACGCAGTATTTT | CSVVLLDTQYF
. | TRBJ2-2 | . | TRBV28 | TGTGCCAGCAGTTCACCCGGGACAAACGCGAACACCGGGGAGCTGTTTTTT | CASSSPGTNANTGELFF